These 13 T cell receptor beta chains were sequenced from one sample in a study of CD8+ T cells in alopecia areata. Treatment denoted: oral pan-JAK inhibitor, 5-10 mg twice daily. RNA, once extracted, was reverse transcribed into cDNA for use as the sequencing template. The table came from immunoSEQ multiplex PCR; TCRdb's copy has only in-frame clones and leaves some out. The data show fewer than 150,000 clones, 82% seen once. The sequencing used CD8+ T cells sorted from blood, collected at week 4, from a patient treated with tofacitinib. The receptors derive from a human donor with alopecia areata.

The rearrangement joins TRBV29-1 to TRBJ2-5; TRBD1 matches at 7 bases. CDR1 and CDR2 from the germline V gene are SQVTM and ANQGSEA. Trimming took 4 bases from V and 4 from J; bases not matched to a gene: 6. This CDR3 is built from 13 residues. The CDR3, as DNA: TGCAGCGTTGTTAGGGGGCTTACAGAGACCCAGTACTTC. It specifies CSVVRGLTETQYF.

The chain carries TRBV5-1 and TRBJ2-1; TRBD1 matches 8 bases. Trimming cost V 4 bases and J 7 bases; bases outside gene matches: 10. Per germline, CDR1 SGHRS and CDR2 YFSETQ. CDR3 length equals 15 residues. The CDR3 reads CASSPRGQGRNEQFF. CDR3 DNA sequence: TGCGCCAGCAGCCCCAGGGGGCAGGGGAGAAATGAGCAGTTCTTC.

The chain links TRBV9 to TRBJ2-7, with D perhaps matching TRBD2 (5 bases). V lost 3 bases to trimming and J lost 0 bases, with 16 bases between them. This CDR3 comprises 16 residues. CDR1 and CDR2 (germline): SGDLS, YYNGEE. The CDR3: CASSGRPTGSSYEQYF. In nucleotides, the CDR3 is TGTGCCAGCAGCGGGAGACCTACGGGGAGCTCCTACGAGCAGTACTTC. Looking up the rest from reference TRBV9 and TRBJ2-7 gives the full variable domain: DSGVTQTPKHLITATGQRVTLRCSPRSGDLSVYWYQQSLDQGLQFLIQYYNGEERAKGNILERFSAQQFPDLHSELNLSSLELGDSALYFCASSGRPTGSSYEQYFGPGTRLTVT.

The chain combines TRBV18 with TRBJ2-3; weak D call: TRBD1 (5 bases). The CDR3 is 14 amino acids. V lost 0 bases and J 3 bases, leaving 7 bases between the germline ends. The germline gives CDR1 KGHSH, CDR2 LQKENI. CDR3 DNA: TGTGCCAGCTCACCACCGTCAGGGACAGATACGCAGTATTTT. Its translation is CASSPPSGTDTQYF.

There are a few counts of this clone. This sequence joins TRBV27 and TRBJ1-1, with D unclear. The CDR3 runs 13 residues. CDR1 is MNHEY and CDR2 is SMNVEV in the germline V gene (reference sequence). Between the trimmed V and J ends, which lost 3 bases and 5 bases, there was a span of 10 bases. The CDR3 spells CASSFGRATEAFF. The CDR3 DNA reads as TGTGCCAGCAGTTTTGGGCGTGCGACTGAAGCTTTCTTT.

This clone appeared a few times. The chain is built from TRBV14 and TRBJ2-7; the D is unclear. The germline V gene encodes CDR1 SGHDN and CDR2 FVKESK. V lost 0 bases and J lost 12, with 12 bases in between. This CDR3 is 12 amino acids long. The CDR3 is CASSQEERLLYF. The CDR3 DNA reads TGTGCCAGCAGCCAAGAGGAGAGACTTTTGTACTTC.

V is TRBV10-2 and J is TRBJ2-7; no firm D call. The CDR3 sequence is 14 residues long. Germline lookup yields CDR1 WSHSY and CDR2 SAAADI. The germline V and J ends were trimmed by 3 bases and 3 bases, with 12 bases remaining between them. CDR3 sequence (DNA): TGCGCCAGCAGTGACGGGTCCATCAACTACGAGCAGTACTTC. It encodes CASSDGSINYEQYF.

J is TRBJ2-3 and V is TRBV6-5; D call uncertain. There are 15 residues in the CDR3. CDR1 MNHEY and CDR2 SVGAGI come from the germline V gene. Trimming cost V 4 bases and J 1 base, with 12 bases left between them. Here the CDR3 reads CASSSSGQGTDTQYF. In DNA form, the CDR3 reads TGTGCCAGCAGTTCCTCCGGGCAGGGCACAGATACGCAGTATTTT.

This chain uses TRBV7-9 with TRBJ2-7; TRBD2 matches at 8 bases. The CDR3 covers 15 residues. Trimming removed 1 base from V and 2 bases from J; junction bases left unmatched: 4. Germline V gene data show CDR1 as SEHNR and CDR2 as FQNEAQ (reference sequence). CDR3: CASSLGAGEAYEQYF. The CDR3 DNA reads TGTGCCAGCAGCTTAGGAGCGGGGGAGGCCTACGAGCAGTACTTC. Using reference TRBV7-9 and TRBJ2-7 for the parts outside the CDR3, the full variable domain is DTGVSQNPRHKITKRGQNVTFRCDPISEHNRLYWYRQTLGQGPEFLTYFQNEAQLEKSRLLSDRFSAERPKGSFSTLEIQRTEQGDSAMYLCASSLGAGEAYEQYFGPGTRLTVT.

This rearrangement joins TRBV7-6 to TRBJ2-5; D is perhaps TRBD1 or TRBD2 (5 bases each). Per germline, CDR1 SGHVS and CDR2 FNYEAQ. V was shortened by 6 bases and J by 9 bases, with 20 bases between the two germline ends. The CDR3 loop spans 14 amino acids. The chain's CDR3 is CASSPGPTSLAQYF. As DNA, the CDR3 is TGTGCCAGCAGTCCGGGACCGACGAGCCTGGCCCAGTACTTC.

The chain recombines TRBV9 with TRBJ2-5; TRBD2 matches 10 bases. The CDR3 loop spans 19 amino acids. V was clipped by 6 bases and J by 2 bases; unmatched bases: 19. CDR1 and CDR2 (germline): SGDLS, YYNGEE. The CDR3 reads CASTSPSGGDVMGQETQYF. The CDR3 DNA is TGTGCCAGCACCTCACCTAGCGGGGGAGACGTAATGGGGCAAGAGACCCAGTACTTC.

The chain links TRBV15 to TRBJ2-3; D perhaps matches TRBD1 (5 bases). Looked up from germline, CDR1 is LNHNV and CDR2 is YYDKDF (reference sequence). The CDR3 spans 14 residues. Between the trimmed V and J ends, which lost 3 bases and 4 bases, there was a span of 11 bases. The CDR3 coding sequence is TGTGCCACCAGCAGCACCCAAGGGGCAGATACGCAGTATTTT. Amino acids: CATSSTQGADTQYF.

The gene calls are TRBV4-3 and TRBJ2-7, with D perhaps TRBD1 (6 bases). The CDR3 has 17 amino acids. Trimming removed 0 bases from V and 3 bases from J, with 18 bases in between. The germline V gene encodes CDR1 LGHNA and CDR2 YSLEER. The CDR3 DNA follows: TGCGCCAGCAGCCAAGACGCCCCGGGACAAATCATCTACGAGCAGTACTTC. Translation: CASSQDAPGQIIYEQYF.